The source of this T cell receptor (beta chain) is a study of blood T cell repertoires in COVID-19 (dated by TCRdb to the early 2020s). Context from the whole study: Samples covering the acute and convalescent phases of COVID-19 were provided by collaborators in the United States, Italy and Spain. Sample metadata almost always included a de-identified subject ID, COVID-19 status, age in years and sex. The prospective study material was composed of cDNA or gDNA derived from T cells, B-cell-depleted T cells, or PBMCs. A freely available public database, intended as a resource for researchers studying the immune response to SARS-CoV-2, is where the repertoires were released. The dataset comprised deeply sampled blood TCRbeta repertoires from subjects exposed to, actively infected with, or recovered from COVID-19. Where available, HLA class I and class II types were taken from metadata supplied by the sample provider and were not determined by assay-based typing. Samples came from the ongoing ImmuneRACE study (first 160 participants) plus 1,254 subjects from 6 global collaborators.

Participants in the prospective study were aged about 18 to 100 years, lived in 20 to 25 United States geographic areas, and enrolled through a virtual design. In the prospective study, cohorts were assigned on the basis of participant-reported clinical history obtained from a screening survey and a study questionnaire. Recovered participants in ImmuneRACE Cohort 3 were defined as having two consecutive negative NP/OP PCR tests, clearance from a healthcare professional, or resolution of symptoms. Mobile phlebotomists in the prospective study collected whole blood, serum and a nasopharyngeal or oropharyngeal swab from every participant. Participants in the prospective study had the option to provide additional blood draws and questionnaires over a roughly two-month period. Before DNA extraction, prospective study blood samples were shipped either frozen or at room temperature. As for this clone: Its antigen is still unknown. No qualities accompany the bases; no much larger clone lies one base away.

Cut back by 2 bases and 10 bases, the V and J ends lie 14 bases apart. The CDR3 numbers 13 residues from cysteine through phenylalanine. Kept here is only the CDR3 DNA, which spans 39 bases and is read in frame from base 1. CDR1 and CDR2 are read off the germline V gene as KGHSH and LQKENI. The immunoSEQ Assay, a bias-controlled multiplex PCR, was used to amplify TCRbeta CDR3 regions from genomic DNA. Processing in the source paper ran as follows. The number of nucleated cells in each sample was estimated from the amplification of reference gene primers within the assay. To quantify the absolute abundance of each unique TCRbeta CDR3 rearrangement, sequence reads were collapsed and filtered. Productive Simpson clonality was computed per sample as the square root of Simpson's diversity index over productive rearrangements. What TCRdb holds here is the immuneACCESS table cut down to in-frame rearrangements. Part of the clones is not present; checked against another copy, under half of the missing clones reflect an unresolved V gene, and the others are unexplained. The V and J calls and the clone size are those of that table, but D and trimming were determined from the DNA. For this sample the table gives 250,000 or so clones, of which around nine tenths were detected only once. Of the sample, about 2.6% is held by the ten largest clones.

Findings and caveats that apply to the study as a whole: Clinical and demographic metadata were provided uncurated, with the amount varying by source and participant.

The V and J segments used are TRBV18 and TRBJ1-1; the D gene is not confidently resolved. The sequence was collected from a woman between 18 and 29 years old who had recovered from COVID-19. The sample was PBMCs or T cells enriched from blood (not recorded which). This receptor carries the CDR3 CASSPTDNLPAFF. Here is the DNA: TGTGCCAGCTCACCAACAGACAATCTTCCAGCTTTCTTT.